These T cell receptor beta chains were read from a single sample in a study of control samples from healthy donors and cancer patients. This table comes from immunoSEQ multiplex PCR, and its TCRdb copy is limited to in-frame clones, with some not included. The data contain around 190,000 clones, roughly nine tenths of them singletons. The source material was blood. These receptors were obtained from a man in his thirties or forties in good health. Each CDR3 is given with its conserved first and last residue. Fields, in order: J gene, V gene, CDR3 length, CDR3 protein.

J gene: TRBJ1-3
V gene: TRBV6-6
CDR3 length: 12
CDR3 protein: CASRRSGNTIYF

J gene: TRBJ2-3
V gene: TRBV9
CDR3 length: 14
CDR3 protein: CASSVGSLWDTQYF

J gene: TRBJ1-2
V gene: TRBV7-9
CDR3 length: 14
CDR3 protein: CASSYQDLSYGYTF

J gene: TRBJ2-3
V gene: TRBV28
CDR3 length: 15
CDR3 protein: CASSSRTGGTDTQYF

J gene: TRBJ2-2
V gene: TRBV11-2
CDR3 length: 15
CDR3 protein: CASRGLAGFPGELFF

J gene: TRBJ2-7
V gene: TRBV9
CDR3 length: 13
CDR3 protein: CASSVDGSYEQYF

J gene: TRBJ2-6
V gene: TRBV10-3
CDR3 length: 14
CDR3 protein: CAITSASGANVLTF

J gene: TRBJ1-1
V gene: TRBV2
CDR3 length: 17
CDR3 protein: CASSEALRVRGRTEAFF

J gene: TRBJ2-2
V gene: TRBV7-6
CDR3 length: 12
CDR3 protein: CASSPRPGELFF

J gene: TRBJ1-2
V gene: TRBV5-6
CDR3 length: 14
CDR3 protein: CASSLVRQGEGYTF

J gene: TRBJ2-3
V gene: TRBV5-4
CDR3 length: 13
CDR3 protein: CASTPGNPDTQYF

J gene: TRBJ2-5
V gene: TRBV30
CDR3 length: 14
CDR3 protein: CAWTPWGVGETQYF

J gene: TRBJ2-1
V gene: TRBV7-2
CDR3 length: 15
CDR3 protein: CASSLRGQGGNEQFF

J gene: TRBJ2-1
V gene: TRBV4-1
CDR3 length: 15
CDR3 protein: CASSQGQGSYNEQFF

J gene: TRBJ2-2
V gene: TRBV5-8
CDR3 length: 18
CDR3 protein: CASSTRLAGAANTGELFF

J gene: TRBJ1-2
V gene: TRBV10-3
CDR3 length: 14
CDR3 protein: CAISEQRLGYGYTF

J gene: TRBJ2-2
V gene: TRBV4-1
CDR3 length: 18
CDR3 protein: CASSRTSGRAGDTGELFF

J gene: TRBJ1-2
V gene: TRBV21-1
CDR3 length: 18
CDR3 protein: CARNNRGRPPSNIYGYTF

J gene: TRBJ2-1
V gene: TRBV11-2
CDR3 length: 14
CDR3 protein: CASSLRLANNEQFF

J gene: TRBJ2-5
V gene: TRBV6-6
CDR3 length: 15
CDR3 protein: CASLFRRGPSETQYF

J gene: TRBJ1-2
V gene: TRBV7-9
CDR3 length: 15
CDR3 protein: CASSAPRGRGYGYTF

J gene: TRBJ2-1
V gene: TRBV15
CDR3 length: 12
CDR3 protein: CATSRVGNEQFF

J gene: TRBJ2-7
V gene: TRBV11-2
CDR3 length: 16
CDR3 protein: CASSFRKDSFRNEQYF

J gene: TRBJ2-3
V gene: TRBV18
CDR3 length: 13
CDR3 protein: CASSPRLADTQYF

J gene: TRBJ2-7
V gene: TRBV14
CDR3 length: 15
CDR3 protein: CASSQGLGQGHEQYF

J gene: TRBJ2-2
V gene: TRBV9
CDR3 length: 14
CDR3 protein: CASSVEWAGGELFF

J gene: TRBJ2-7
V gene: TRBV30
CDR3 length: 16
CDR3 protein: CATGQGTASSSYEQYF

J gene: TRBJ1-3
V gene: TRBV19
CDR3 length: 13
CDR3 protein: CASSIIRSDTIYF

J gene: TRBJ2-5
V gene: TRBV27
CDR3 length: 14
CDR3 protein: CASSREGSLETQYF

J gene: TRBJ1-5
V gene: TRBV6-2/TRBV6-3
CDR3 length: 16
CDR3 protein: CASSYFGTGEHQPQHF

J gene: TRBJ1-3
V gene: TRBV5-1
CDR3 length: 17
CDR3 protein: CASSLRGRGQSGNTIYF

J gene: TRBJ1-5
V gene: TRBV2
CDR3 length: 14
CDR3 protein: CASRDGVSKLPQHF

J gene: TRBJ2-5
V gene: TRBV27
CDR3 length: 15
CDR3 protein: CASSSLRGPRETQYF

J gene: TRBJ1-1
V gene: TRBV12-3/TRBV12-4
CDR3 length: 13
CDR3 protein: CASRHRGDTEAFF

J gene: TRBJ1-1
V gene: TRBV9
CDR3 length: 14
CDR3 protein: CASSPYRGLTEAFF

J gene: TRBJ1-4
V gene: TRBV27
CDR3 length: 14
CDR3 protein: CASKRVSFNEKLFF

J gene: TRBJ2-1
V gene: TRBV7-9
CDR3 length: 16
CDR3 protein: CASSTGYRTPYNEQFF

J gene: TRBJ2-1
V gene: TRBV7-3
CDR3 length: 21
CDR3 protein: CASSLIGTTSGRWLGYNEQFF

J gene: TRBJ1-2
V gene: TRBV5-1
CDR3 length: 15
CDR3 protein: CASSLGGEANYGYTF

J gene: TRBJ2-7
V gene: TRBV2
CDR3 length: 15
CDR3 protein: CASSRTGDISYEQYF

J gene: TRBJ1-2
V gene: TRBV30
CDR3 length: 12
CDR3 protein: CAWSRRGGGYTF

J gene: TRBJ1-1
V gene: TRBV30
CDR3 length: 13
CDR3 protein: CAWSGQKNTEAFF

J gene: TRBJ2-6
V gene: TRBV14
CDR3 length: 16
CDR3 protein: CARGPGTPSGANVLTF

J gene: TRBJ1-2
V gene: TRBV19
CDR3 length: 14
CDR3 protein: CASSTGSVNYGYTF

J gene: TRBJ1-6
V gene: TRBV5-4
CDR3 length: 17
CDR3 protein: CASSSRQGSSYNSPLHF

J gene: TRBJ1-2
V gene: TRBV28
CDR3 length: 15
CDR3 protein: CASSLSGASPYGYTF

J gene: TRBJ2-3
V gene: TRBV18
CDR3 length: 14
CDR3 protein: CASSQLRSADTQYF

J gene: TRBJ2-3
V gene: TRBV9
CDR3 length: 16
CDR3 protein: CASSAHLTWGSDTQYF

J gene: TRBJ1-1
V gene: TRBV2
CDR3 length: 13
CDR3 protein: CASSGQGGTEAFF

J gene: TRBJ2-7
V gene: TRBV21-1
CDR3 length: 13
CDR3 protein: CASSKALSHEQYF